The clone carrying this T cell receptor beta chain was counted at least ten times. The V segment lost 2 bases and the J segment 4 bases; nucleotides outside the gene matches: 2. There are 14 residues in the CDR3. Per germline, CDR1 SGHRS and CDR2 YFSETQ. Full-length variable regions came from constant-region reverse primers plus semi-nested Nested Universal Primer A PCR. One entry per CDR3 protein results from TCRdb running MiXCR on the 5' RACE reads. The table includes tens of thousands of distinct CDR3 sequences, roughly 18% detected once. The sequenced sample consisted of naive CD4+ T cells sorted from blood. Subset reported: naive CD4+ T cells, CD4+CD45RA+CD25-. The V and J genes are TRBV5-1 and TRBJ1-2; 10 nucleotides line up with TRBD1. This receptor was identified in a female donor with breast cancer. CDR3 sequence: CASSLRTGGYGYTF. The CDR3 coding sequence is TGCGCCAGCAGCTTACGGACAGGGGGCTATGGCTACACCTTC.